The sequence of this T cell receptor beta chain was determined in a study of T cells after yellow fever vaccination. Overall study results and limits: A minor fraction of clonotypes spanned both CD4 and CD8 compartments. In FACS-sorted repertoires, abundant clonotypes from the bulk population could appear as contaminants. Once the booster was given, most primary-vaccination clones reappeared, at about 96% for CD4 and roughly 91% for CD8. The study found a weaker secondary response that peaked faster, day 5 versus 15.

CDR1 and CDR2 from the germline V gene are LNHDA and SQIVND (reference sequence). The CDR3 loop spans 15 amino acids. Trimming took 6 bases from V and 6 from J, leaving 21 bases between them. TCRdb used MiXCR to reprocess the 5' RACE reads, holding one entry per CDR3 protein. The sample consists of 500,000 to 550,000 distinct CDR3 sequences, just over 20% of them appearing once. About this clonotype itself: Its target is not known.

This receptor was identified in a young man who received the YFV17D yellow fever vaccine. The J gene is TRBJ2-7, the V gene TRBV19, with D perhaps assigned TRBD1 or TRBD2 (5 bases each). Here the sequenced sample was PBMCs, taken approximately 22 days after the first yellow fever vaccination. The CDR3 coding sequence is TGTGCCAGTAGCGGGACCGGGTCAGGCACCCGCGAGCAGTACTTC. It encodes CASSGTGSGTREQYF.